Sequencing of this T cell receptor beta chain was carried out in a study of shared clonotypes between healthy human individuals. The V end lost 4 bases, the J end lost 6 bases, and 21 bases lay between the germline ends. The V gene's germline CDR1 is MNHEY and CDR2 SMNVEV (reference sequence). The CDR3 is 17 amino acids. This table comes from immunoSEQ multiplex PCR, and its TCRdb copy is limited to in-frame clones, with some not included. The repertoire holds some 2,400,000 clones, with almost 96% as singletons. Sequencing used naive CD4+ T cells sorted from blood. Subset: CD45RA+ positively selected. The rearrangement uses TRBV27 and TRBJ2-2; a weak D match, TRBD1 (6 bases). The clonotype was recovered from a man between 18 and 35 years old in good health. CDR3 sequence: CASSSTFDRRGPGELFF. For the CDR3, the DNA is TGTGCCAGCAGTTCGACATTCGACAGGAGAGGACCCGGGGAGCTGTTTTTT.